This record covers a single T cell receptor beta chain. What it binds is unknown. The sample has other DNA sequences that encode this CDR3 too. Cells designated naive CD8 were CD45RO-negative and were positively selected for CCR7, with terminally differentiated effector memory CD45RA+ cells excluded. This specimen belongs to a study of shared clonotypes between healthy human individuals. CDR3 size: 10 residues. V gave up 3 bases and J gave up 8 bases, with 5 bases separating them. Looked up from germline, CDR1 is SGDLS and CDR2 is YYNGEE. Profiled with immunoSEQ multiplex PCR; TCRdb holds only in-frame clones, not every one. The sample consists of hundreds of thousands of clones, approximately 97% of them appearing once. Study observations and caveats: The study found roughly 5.3% of naive CD4 clonotypes shared across several donors. As a rule, naive subsets had a larger estimated richness than memory subsets.

Sequences were obtained from naive CD8+ T cells sorted from blood. The receptor comes from a man younger than 45 in good health. The genes are TRBV9 and TRBJ1-2; D remains ambiguous. CDR3 coding DNA: TGTGCCAGCAGCGGGCCAGGCTACACCTTC. Translated, it gives CASSGPGYTF.